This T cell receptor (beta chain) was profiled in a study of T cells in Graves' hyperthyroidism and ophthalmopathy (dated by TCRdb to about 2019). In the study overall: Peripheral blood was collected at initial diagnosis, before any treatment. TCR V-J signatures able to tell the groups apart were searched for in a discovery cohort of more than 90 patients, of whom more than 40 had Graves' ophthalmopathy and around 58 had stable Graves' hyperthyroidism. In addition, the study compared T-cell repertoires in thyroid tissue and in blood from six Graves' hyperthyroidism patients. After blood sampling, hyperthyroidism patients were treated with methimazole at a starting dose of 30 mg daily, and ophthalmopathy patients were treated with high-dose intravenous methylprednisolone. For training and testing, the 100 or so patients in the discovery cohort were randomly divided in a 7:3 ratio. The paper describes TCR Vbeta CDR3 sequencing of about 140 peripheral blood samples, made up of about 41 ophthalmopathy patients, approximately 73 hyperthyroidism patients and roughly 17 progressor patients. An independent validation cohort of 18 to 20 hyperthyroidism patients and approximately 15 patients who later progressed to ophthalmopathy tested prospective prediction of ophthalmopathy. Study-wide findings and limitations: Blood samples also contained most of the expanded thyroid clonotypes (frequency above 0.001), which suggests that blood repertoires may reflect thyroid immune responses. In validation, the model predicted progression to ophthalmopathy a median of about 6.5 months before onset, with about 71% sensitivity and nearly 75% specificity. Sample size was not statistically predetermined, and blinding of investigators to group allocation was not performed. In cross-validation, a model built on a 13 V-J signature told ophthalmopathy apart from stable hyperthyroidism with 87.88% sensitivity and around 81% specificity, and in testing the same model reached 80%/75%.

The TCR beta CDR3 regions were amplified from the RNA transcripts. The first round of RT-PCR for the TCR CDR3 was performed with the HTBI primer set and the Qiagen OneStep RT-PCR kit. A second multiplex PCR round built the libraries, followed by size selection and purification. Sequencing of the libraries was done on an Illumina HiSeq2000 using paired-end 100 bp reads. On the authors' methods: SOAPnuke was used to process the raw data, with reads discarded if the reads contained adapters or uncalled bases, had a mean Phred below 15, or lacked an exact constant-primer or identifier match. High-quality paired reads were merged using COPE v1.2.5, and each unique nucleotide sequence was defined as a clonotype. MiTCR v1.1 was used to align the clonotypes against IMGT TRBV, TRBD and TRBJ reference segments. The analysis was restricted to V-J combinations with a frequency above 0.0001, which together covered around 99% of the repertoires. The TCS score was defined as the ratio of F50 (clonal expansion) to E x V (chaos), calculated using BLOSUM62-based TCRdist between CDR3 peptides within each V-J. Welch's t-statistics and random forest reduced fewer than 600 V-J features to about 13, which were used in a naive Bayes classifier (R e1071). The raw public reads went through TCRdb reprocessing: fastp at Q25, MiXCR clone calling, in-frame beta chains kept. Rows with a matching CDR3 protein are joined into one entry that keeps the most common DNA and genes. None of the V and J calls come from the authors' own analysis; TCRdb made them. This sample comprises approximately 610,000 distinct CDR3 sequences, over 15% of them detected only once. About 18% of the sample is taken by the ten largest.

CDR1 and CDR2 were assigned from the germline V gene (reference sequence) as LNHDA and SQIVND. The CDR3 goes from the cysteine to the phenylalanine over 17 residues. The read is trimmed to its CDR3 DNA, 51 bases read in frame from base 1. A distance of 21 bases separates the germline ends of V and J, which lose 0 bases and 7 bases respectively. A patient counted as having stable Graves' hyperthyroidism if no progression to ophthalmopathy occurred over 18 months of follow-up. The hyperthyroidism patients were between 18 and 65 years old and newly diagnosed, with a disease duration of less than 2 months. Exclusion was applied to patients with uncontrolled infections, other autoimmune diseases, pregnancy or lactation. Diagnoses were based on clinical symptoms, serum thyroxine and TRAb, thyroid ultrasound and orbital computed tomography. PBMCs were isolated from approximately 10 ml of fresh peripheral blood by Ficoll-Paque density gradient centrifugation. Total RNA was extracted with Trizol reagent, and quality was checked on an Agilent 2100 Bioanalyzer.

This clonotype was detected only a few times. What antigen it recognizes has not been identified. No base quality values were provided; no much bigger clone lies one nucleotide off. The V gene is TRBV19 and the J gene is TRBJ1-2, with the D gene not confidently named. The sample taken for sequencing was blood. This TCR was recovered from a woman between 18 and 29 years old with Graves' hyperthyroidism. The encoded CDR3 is CASSIDLLARPLGGYTF. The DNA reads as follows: TGTGCCAGTAGTATAGATCTGTTGGCCAGACCACTTGGTGGCTACACCTTC.